Included here is one TCR beta chain sequence, with context. This clone's antigen is unknown. One base away there is no much larger clone; base qualities are not given. These data come from a study of a mutant IDH1 vaccine in newly diagnosed glioma (dated by TCRdb to the early 2020s). The study in broad terms: Across visits V03 through V10, patients got a total of eight vaccinations, given in weeks 1, 3, 5, 7, 11, 15, 19 and 23. Of the 25 to 40 patients who were treated, approximately 60% were male and around 38% were female, and the mean age was around 41 years. Peripheral blood was drawn at six visits: V03 (baseline), V05, V07, V10, V12 and V13. Before enrollment, most patients had been given radiochemotherapy with temozolomide as standard therapy, while the rest had received either radiotherapy alone or temozolomide alone. For exploratory analyses, fewer than 30 treated patients had longitudinal TCRB deep sequencing done wherever samples were available. Vaccination started 4-6 weeks after radiotherapy alone, or was given together with temozolomide cycles in the groups whose treatment included chemotherapy. Findings and caveats that apply to the study as a whole: It was noted by the authors that analyses of patient blood samples could not be reproduced owing to sample limitations. Selection of PBMC samples for TCRB deep sequencing was based on availability. Pseudoprogression appeared unrelated to alterations in the top peripheral T cell clonotypes detected by TCRB sequencing. Immune responses induced by the vaccine were seen in approximately 93% of patients across multiple MHC alleles.

Library preparation was by the immunoSEQ multiplex PCR assay. Rearranged TCR beta chain sequences were amplified with the hsTCRB Kit following the manufacturer's protocol. TCRB libraries were sequenced on an Illumina MiSeq. Processing in the source paper ran as follows. The kit vendor's proprietary platform handled demultiplexing, trimming and gene mapping. The immuneACCESS repertoire file appears here via TCRdb, limited to in-frame rearrangements. These files lack a portion of the clones; in checked studies, under half of the deficit traces to unresolved V genes, and the cause of the others is not known. V and J calls and clone size are given by that table; D and trimming were obtained from the DNA. Recorded for this sample are just over 80,000 clones; roughly 85% of them occurred a single time. Of the sample, around 2% falls within the top ten clones. Per the publication, the time point label means: week 23, last vaccination. Every vaccine dose consisted of 300 ug of a 20-mer mutant IDH1 peptide in Montanide, administered subcutaneously together with topical imiquimod. All donors had newly diagnosed IDH1-mutant astrocytomas of WHO grade 3 or 4 that showed loss of nuclear ATRX. The samples were drawn from NOA16, a multicentre, single-arm, open-label phase I trial in Germany that tested a mutant IDH1 peptide vaccine in humans for the first time. Genomic DNA for TCRB sequencing was extracted from EDTA blood using the DNeasy Blood and Tissue Kit.

CDR1 and CDR2 (SGHRS, YFSETQ) derive from the germline V gene. The CDR3 runs 14 residues from the cysteine to the phenylalanine. Kept here is only the CDR3 DNA, which spans 42 bases and is read in frame from base 1. Trimming removed 0 bases from V and 0 bases from J, leaving 7 bases between the germline ends. The sequencing here drew on PBMCs, taken from a glioma patient whose treatment included an IDH1 peptide vaccine. Recombination connected TRBV5-1 to TRBJ2-7, with the D gene call left open. The TCR comes from a man aged 30 to 39 with glioma. Some clones in this sample may be carry-over from other donors' samples. The CDR3 region reads CASSLVGGSYEQYF. The nucleotide sequence is TGCGCCAGCAGCTTGGTAGGCGGCTCCTACGAGCAGTACTTC.